This record covers a single T cell receptor beta chain. This sample was included in a study of blood T cell repertoires in COVID-19. Study-wide background: T cells, B-cell-depleted T cells, or PBMCs provided the cDNA or gDNA that served as material.

Profiled with immunoSEQ multiplex PCR; TCRdb holds only in-frame clones, not every one. The repertoire holds about 200,000 clones, with roughly 75% as singletons. The germline CDR1 and CDR2 sequences are SGHTA and FQGNSA. Trimming took off 5 bases at V and 1 base at J, with 8 bases between the two ends. The CDR3 is 13 amino acids. The receptor was derived from a woman aged 65 to 85 with acute or convalescent COVID-19. The chain combines TRBV7-2 with TRBJ2-5; D ambiguous. Sequenced material: peripheral blood. For the CDR3, the DNA is TGTGCCAGCAGCCTCGACTTCCAAGAGACCCAGTACTTC. It encodes CASSLDFQETQYF.